The 16 T cell receptor beta chains given below trace back to one sample, sequenced in a study of untreated major depressive disorder. Study findings and constraints: CD4+ T cells from depressed patients used TRBV05-01 (Vbeta 5.1) more often than controls.

The antigens of these receptors remain unknown. This table comes from immunoSEQ multiplex PCR, and its TCRdb copy is limited to in-frame clones, with some not included. The repertoire has about 19,000 clones, about 92% of them found once; the top ten carry 0.45% to 0.7%. Sequences were obtained from CD4+ T cells from PBMCs. The receptors were gathered from a woman aged 40-49 years with major depressive disorder.

CDR3 bases: TGTGCCAGCAGCCACAAGCTGACAGGGGAGGAAGGAAAACTGTTTTTT. It is translated as CASSHKLTGEEGKLFF. The V gene is TRBV7-9, the J gene TRBJ1-4, with 8 positions matching TRBD1. With V trimmed by 5 bases and J by 10 bases, 15 bases remained unmatched. From germline, CDR1 is SEHNR and CDR2 FQNEAQ (reference sequence). The CDR3 runs to 16 residues.

CDR3 DNA: TGCGCCAGCAGCCACGATGACAGGGGGCAGAGAGAAAAACTGTTTTTT. Translated, it gives CASSHDDRGQREKLFF. The chain recombines TRBV4-3 with TRBJ1-4; 10 bases are shared with TRBD1. CDR3 size: 16 residues. With 3 bases clipped from V and 8 bases from J, the junction kept 9 bases outside the gene matches. The germline CDR1 and CDR2 sequences are LGHNA and YSLEER.

The rearrangement joins TRBV30 to TRBJ2-7; 8 bases are shared with TRBD1. The germline V gene encodes CDR1 GTSNPN and CDR2 SVGIG (reference sequence). V was pared by 2 bases and J by 2 bases, with 8 bases of the junction left unmatched. The CDR3 totals 15 residues. DNA of the CDR3: TGTGCCTGGAGTCATAAAGGACAGGGAGCCTACGAGCAGTACGTC. Its protein is CAWSHKGQGAYEQYV.

CDR3 amino acids: CASSSARDRVTEKLFF. CDR3 DNA: TGTGCCAGCAGCTCAGCCCGGGACAGGGTTACGGAAAAACTGTTTTTT. V and J are TRBV11-2 and TRBJ1-4; 9 positions match TRBD1. V was clipped by 4 bases and J by 8 bases; unmatched bases: 11. CDR1 and CDR2 from the germline V gene are SGHAT and FQNNGV. This CDR3 is built from 16 residues.

This clone showed up just once. V usage is TRBV11-2 and J usage is TRBJ1-5, with unresolved D. The CDR3 runs to 14 residues. The germline V and J ends were trimmed by 3 bases and 0 bases, with 6 bases remaining between them. Looked up from germline, CDR1 is SGHAT and CDR2 is FQNNGV. CDR3 sequence (DNA): TGTGCCAGCAGCTTGCGGTATAGCAATCAGCCCCAGCATTTT. Amino acid sequence: CASSLRYSNQPQHF.

The J gene is TRBJ1-2, the V gene TRBV30; D unclear. CDR3 size: 11 residues. CDR1 and CDR2 (germline): GTSNPN, SVGIG (reference sequence). Between the trimmed V and J ends, which lost 4 bases and 5 bases, there was a span of 8 bases. CDR3: CAWKGGYGYTF. The CDR3 nucleotides read TGTGCCTGGAAAGGCGGTTATGGCTACACCTTC.

This chain uses TRBV6-6 with TRBJ1-1; TRBD1 agrees at 7 bases. Per germline, CDR1 MNHNY and CDR2 SVGAGI (reference sequence). Germline trimming cut 7 bases from V and 1 base from J; bases unmatched to any gene: 9. This CDR3 contains 15 residues. The CDR3 sequence: CASTARQGGNTEAFF. CDR3 bases: TGTGCCAGCACTGCTAGACAGGGAGGGAACACTGAAGCTTTCTTT.

The V gene is TRBV11-2, the J gene TRBJ2-5, with 14 bases aligning to TRBD2. V was pared by 6 bases and J by 7 bases, with 7 bases of the junction left unmatched. This CDR3 has 15 amino acids. Germline CDR1 is SGHAT and CDR2 is FQNNGV. DNA for the CDR3: TGTGCCAGCAGGGACGGGACTAGCGGGGGTGGGACCCAGTACTTC. This encodes CASRDGTSGGGTQYF.

This clone was picked up a small number of times. The V call is TRBV5-1, the J call TRBJ2-7, with D uncertain. Trimming took off 0 bases at V and 2 bases at J, with 12 bases between the two ends. From germline, CDR1 is SGHRS and CDR2 YFSETQ. The CDR3 runs 15 residues. CDR3 bases: TGCGCCAGCAGCTTGGTCACCGGGCCCACCTACGAGCAGTACTTC. Translating gives CASSLVTGPTYEQYF.

The chain recombines TRBV29-1 with TRBJ2-3; D ambiguous. Per germline, CDR1 SQVTM and CDR2 ANQGSEA. The CDR3 totals 13 residues. V lost 4 bases and J lost 0, with 8 bases in between. DNA of the CDR3: TGCAGCGTTGTAACCCCTAGCACAGATACGCAGTATTTT. This codes for CSVVTPSTDTQYF.

This CDR3 reads CASSLGYGYTF. In nucleotides, the CDR3 is TGTGCCAGCAGCTTAGGGTATGGCTACACCTTC. The chain has TRBV11-3 and TRBJ1-2; D not certain. V was cut by 1 base and J by 5 bases, with 2 bases left in between. Germline assignment: CDR1 SGHNT and CDR2 YENEEA. This CDR3 comprises 11 residues.

V is TRBV5-4 and J is TRBJ2-7, with 8 bases lining up with TRBD2. Germline values: CDR1 SGHNT, CDR2 YYREEE (reference sequence). The junction had 7 bases not matched to a gene; V was cut back by 4 bases and J by 7 bases. The CDR3 has 13 residues. The CDR3 DNA sequence: TGTGCCAGCAGCCTCACGGGGGGGCTAGAGCAGTACTTC. It codes for CASSLTGGLEQYF.

The V and J genes are TRBV30 and TRBJ1-5, with 11 bases aligning to TRBD1. J lost 3 bases, V lost 1 base, and 5 bases had no gene match. In germline, CDR1 is GTSNPN, CDR2 SVGIG (reference sequence). CDR3 size: 16 residues. Here the CDR3 DNA reads TGTGCCTGGAGTGGGGGACAGGGGGTAACCAATCAGCCCCAGCATTTT. Its translation is CAWSGGQGVTNQPQHF.

This chain connects TRBV18 to TRBJ2-7, with D perhaps matching TRBD1 (6 bases). Germline CDR1 reads KGHSH; CDR2 reads LQKENI. The length of the CDR3 is 13 residues. Trimming stripped 3 bases from V and 3 bases from J, with 9 bases between. Here the CDR3 reads CASSPGAGYEQYV. The DNA of the CDR3 is TGTGCCAGCTCACCGGGGGCGGGCTACGAGCAGTACGTC.

This chain joins TRBV27 and TRBJ1-2, with TRBD1 matching over 7 bases. Germline loops: CDR1 MNHEY, CDR2 SMNVEV (reference sequence). The CDR3 runs 13 residues. With V trimmed by 5 bases and J by 4 bases, 4 bases remained unmatched. This CDR3 is CASSPTGAYGYTF. The CDR3 region has the DNA TGTGCCAGCAGTCCCACAGGGGCCTATGGCTACACCTTC.

The rearrangement joins TRBV29-1 to TRBJ2-5, with D unresolved. The CDR3 totals 9 residues. The V end lost 7 bases, the J end lost 4 bases, and 4 bases lay between the germline ends. Per germline, CDR1 SQVTM and CDR2 ANQGSEA. The CDR3: CSAGETQYF. The CDR3 DNA reads TGCAGCGCCGGAGAGACCCAGTACTTC.